This paragraph reports one T cell receptor (beta chain). Between the trimmed V and J ends, which lost 6 bases and 3 bases, there was a span of 15 bases. This CDR3 has 14 residues. Germline CDR1 reads SGHDT; CDR2 reads YYEEEE. This sample stems from a study of ipilimumab plus nivolumab after autologous stem cell transplantation. Study-wide background: A median of roughly 8 nivolumab and about five ipilimumab doses were given.

Here immunoSEQ multiplex PCR was the method, and the copy in TCRdb shows in-frame clones only, minus some. The data show around 20,000 clones, under 75% seen once. The sequenced sample was PBMCs, obtained in a trial of ipilimumab plus nivolumab as post-transplant consolidation. V and J are TRBV5-6 and TRBJ1-1; tentative D call: TRBD1 (5 bases). The source of this sequence is a male donor with diffuse large B-cell lymphoma. CDR3 DNA sequence: TGTGCCAGCATCTTTTACGGGGGAGACACTGAAGCTTTCTTT. Translated: CASIFYGGDTEAFF.